The 20 T cell receptor beta chains below all came from one sample that was sequenced in a study of CXCR3-negative and CXCR3-positive naive CD8 T cells. Study-level results: Compared with CXCR3-negative naive cells, CXCR3-positive naive cells showed more hydrophobic TRB CDR3s.

5' RACE that incorporated UMI labels was used to prepare the TRB cDNA libraries. TCRdb reanalyzed the 5' RACE reads and collapses them to one entry per CDR3 protein, without DNA. This table lists some 140,000 distinct CDR3 sequences. For these receptors, no antigen is known. Sequenced material: naive CXCR3+ CD8+ T cells from blood. Subset indicated: CD45RO-CCR7+CD27+CD95- naive CD8+ T cells expressing CXCR3 (TNR3+). The origin of the receptors is a human donor in good health. Some clones in this sample may be carry-over from other donors' samples.

J is TRBJ1-4 and V is TRBV7-6. CDR1 and CDR2 (germline): SGHVS, FNYEAQ. The CDR3 spans 15 residues. CDR3 in amino acids: CASSLGPLTNEKLFF.

The V gene is TRBV4-1, the J gene TRBJ2-7; TCRdb picks TRBD1, but there is no DNA to check that call. The CDR3 is 15 amino acids. CDR1 is MGHRA, CDR2 YSYEKL, per germline. CDR3 region: CASSQAGTGTYEQYF.

This chain connects TRBV7-3 to TRBJ2-2; TCRdb lists TRBD1, though no DNA is available to test this call. This CDR3 contains 13 residues. Germline CDR1 reads SGHTA; CDR2 reads FQGTGA. This CDR3 is CASSLTGAGELFF.

The rearrangement joins TRBV7-3 to TRBJ2-1; TCRdb's D call, TRBD2, is unchecked because there is no DNA. Per germline, CDR1 SGHTA and CDR2 FQGTGA. CDR3 length: 15 residues. CDR3 protein: CASSPIGAGPNEQFF.

The chain carries TRBV9 and TRBJ2-1; TCRdb proposes TRBD2, but this gene call is untestable without DNA. The CDR3 totals 17 residues. Germline CDR1 is SGDLS and CDR2 is YYNGEE. CDR3 protein: CASSANSGTSTYNEQFF.

This chain connects TRBV12-3 or TRBV12-4 to TRBJ2-3; the TCRdb D gene call, TRBD2, has no DNA to confirm it. This CDR3 comprises 19 residues. The CDR3 reads CASSLAGIRAGDWSDTQYF.

V gene TRBV6-2 or TRBV6-3 combines with J gene TRBJ1-3. CDR1 and CDR2 from the germline V gene are MNHEY and SVGEGT. The length of the CDR3 is 15 residues. This CDR3 is CASSYGDRSGNTIYF.

The chain is built from TRBV18 and TRBJ1-1; TCRdb outputs TRBD1, but without DNA this stays unchecked. The length of the CDR3 is 18 residues. Germline loops: CDR1 KGHSH, CDR2 LQKENI. This chain's CDR3 is CASSPPKGQGMRNTEAFF.

The rearrangement uses TRBV27 and TRBJ2-2; there is no DNA to check the TCRdb D call of TRBD2. Germline CDR1 reads MNHEY; CDR2 reads SMNVEV (reference sequence). This CDR3 is 12 amino acids long. The CDR3 reads CASKRETGELFF.

This chain links TRBV27 with TRBJ2-1; the TCRdb call, TRBD2, lacks DNA for checking. The CDR3 is 14 amino acids. Germline-derived CDR1 and CDR2 are MNHEY and SMNVEV (reference sequence). CDR3 sequence reads: CASSREGLNNEQFF.

This chain links TRBV5-1 with TRBJ2-3; TCRdb's D gene call, TRBD1, goes unchecked for lack of DNA. Germline lookup yields CDR1 SGHRS and CDR2 YFSETQ. The CDR3 is 16 residues long. Here the CDR3 reads CASSFGGGGITDTQYF.

The chain combines TRBV29-1 with TRBJ2-7; lacking DNA, the TRBD2 call made by TCRdb goes unchecked. Looked up from germline, CDR1 is SQVTM and CDR2 is ANQGSEA. The CDR3 is 13 amino acids. CDR3 region: CSVVEGSSTEQYF.

The chain couples TRBV15 to TRBJ1-1; TCRdb selects TRBD1, and the lack of DNA leaves this call unchecked. Germline loops: CDR1 LNHNV, CDR2 YYDKDF (reference sequence). The CDR3 sequence is 14 residues long. This CDR3 reads CATSSYRGFPEAFF.

The chain combines TRBV28 with TRBJ2-7; TCRdb gives TRBD1 as the D gene, but with no DNA this cannot be confirmed. Per the germline V gene, CDR1 is MDHEN and CDR2 is SYDVKM. The CDR3 totals 15 residues. CDR3 sequence reads: CASSRYRDRDYEQYF.

This chain links TRBV11-2 with TRBJ2-7. This CDR3 region has 12 residues. The germline V gene has CDR1 SGHAT and CDR2 FQNNGV. Here the CDR3 reads CASSLDYYEQYF.

The chain is built from TRBV7-9 and TRBJ2-2; the D call from TCRdb, TRBD2, cannot be confirmed without DNA. There are 16 residues in the CDR3. Looked up from germline, CDR1 is SEHNR and CDR2 is FQNEAQ (reference sequence). The CDR3 spells CASSELTSVGTGELFF.

This chain uses TRBV12-3 or TRBV12-4 with TRBJ1-2. The CDR3 is 12 amino acids. CDR3 protein: CASTLGVNGYTF.

The chain links TRBV9 to TRBJ2-2; the D gene TCRdb calls, TRBD1, cannot be checked with no DNA. Germline CDR1 and CDR2: SGDLS and YYNGEE. There are 16 residues in the CDR3. The CDR3 sequence: CASSGNRGLGTGELFF.

The gene calls are TRBV4-2 and TRBJ2-7; TCRdb indicates TRBD1, and absent DNA this call remains unverified. CDR3 length: 15 amino acids. Germline assignment: CDR1 LGHNA and CDR2 YNFKEQ. CDR3 residues: CASSQDPGSHYEQYF.

The J gene is TRBJ1-1, the V gene TRBV20-1. The CDR3 spans 15 residues. Germline CDR1 is DFQATT and CDR2 is SNEGSKA (reference sequence). CDR3 in amino acids: CSAREEAKLGTEAFF.